The clone carrying this T cell receptor beta chain came up a few times. What it recognizes is unknown. Deletions cut 3 bases from V and 7 bases from J, with 7 bases between. The CDR3 has 13 amino acids. Germline loops: CDR1 MNHEY, CDR2 SMNVEV (reference sequence). The source of the sample is a study of T cell repertoires in cytomegalovirus infection. TCRdb reprocessed the reads with MiXCR, giving one entry per CDR3 protein. The sample contains some 940,000 distinct CDR3 sequences, more than 25% of which appear only once. The material sequenced was cultured CD8+ T cells from PBMCs, taken from culture after CMV antigen stimulation. This receptor was identified in a human donor in good health (CMV status not recorded). Some clones in this sample may be carry-over from other donors' samples. V and J are TRBV27 and TRBJ1-6, with D uncertain. DNA for the CDR3: TGTGCCAGCAGTTTGGCCTTCAATTCACCCCTCCACTTT. Residues: CASSLAFNSPLHF.